This T cell receptor (beta chain) is from a study of T cell repertoires in cytomegalovirus infection. In the study overall: Public TCR beta signatures provided an indication of both CMV infection and a matching HLA type. Study-level points and caveats: Across the ex vivo response, the dominant clonotypes were HLA-C-restricted CMV-specific TCR beta clonotypes. Cumulative public TCR beta family frequency identified carriers of CMV plus the relevant HLA.

The CDR3 totals 17 residues. CDR1 and CDR2 (germline): MNHEY, SMNVEV (reference sequence). Trimming removed 4 bases at V and 4 bases at J, with 19 bases between. Each CDR3 protein is one row after TCRdb ran MiXCR on the reads. In the table there are about 700,000 distinct CDR3 sequences, approximately 33% of which are singletons. A note on this clonotype: Antigen unknown.

This chain connects TRBV27 to TRBJ1-4; D is perhaps TRBD1 (5 bases). The specimen was cultured PBMCs, collected from culture after CMV antigen stimulation. The receptor was derived from a human donor in good health (CMV status not recorded). Some clones in this sample may be carry-over from other donors' samples. The DNA for the CDR3 is TGTGCCAGCAGTTCTACCCCTAGGCAGGGCCGTAATGAAAAACTGTTTTTT. Translated: CASSSTPRQGRNEKLFF.